This entry concerns a single T cell receptor beta chain. Its antigen is undetermined. Germline-derived CDR1 and CDR2 are LNHDA and SQIVND (reference sequence). CDR3 length: 17 amino acids. The sample is drawn from a study of human CD8 memory T cell subsets. Study outcomes and limitations: Only a minimal degree of mutual overlap characterized stem-like memory and precursor exhausted T cell repertoires. Among T cells, stem-like memory and precursor exhausted subsets showed similarly high diversity, unlike effector memory cells. Chao1 estimates suggested higher diversity in stem-like memory T cells than in precursor exhausted T cells.

Libraries of TCR beta chains were produced by 5' RACE (UMI-labeled). TCRdb reanalyzed the 5' RACE reads and collapses them to one entry per CDR3 protein, without DNA. This listing includes about 6,200 distinct CDR3 sequences. In each subset, RNA was taken from duplicate vials, each of 150,000 sorted CD8+ T cells. The sequence was collected from a human donor in good health. The chain employs TRBV19 and TRBJ1-2; lacking DNA, the TRBD1 call made by TCRdb goes unchecked. Sequences were obtained from CD8+ effector memory T cells (TEM) sorted from PBMCs. The subset is: effector memory CD8 T cells, CCR7- CD45RO+ CD95+. The CDR3 region is CASSIAPLTLSEYGYTF.